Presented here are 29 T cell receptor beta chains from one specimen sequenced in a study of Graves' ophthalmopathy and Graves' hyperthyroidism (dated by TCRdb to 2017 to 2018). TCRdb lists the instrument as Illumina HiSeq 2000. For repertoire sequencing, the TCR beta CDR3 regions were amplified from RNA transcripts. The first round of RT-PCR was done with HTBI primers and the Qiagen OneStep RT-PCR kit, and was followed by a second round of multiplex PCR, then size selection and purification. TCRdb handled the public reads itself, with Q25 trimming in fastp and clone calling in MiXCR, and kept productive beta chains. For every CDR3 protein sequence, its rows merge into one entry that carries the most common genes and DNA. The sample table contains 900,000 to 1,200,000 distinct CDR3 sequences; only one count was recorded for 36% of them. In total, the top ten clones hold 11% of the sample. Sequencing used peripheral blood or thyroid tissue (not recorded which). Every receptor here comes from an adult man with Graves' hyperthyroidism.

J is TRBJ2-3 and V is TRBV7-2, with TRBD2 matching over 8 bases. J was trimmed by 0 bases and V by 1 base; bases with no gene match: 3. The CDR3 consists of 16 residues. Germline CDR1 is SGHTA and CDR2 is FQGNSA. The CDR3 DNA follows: TGTGCCAGCAGCTTAGTCCCGGGGGGGAGCACAGATACGCAGTATTTT. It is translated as CASSLVPGGSTDTQYF.

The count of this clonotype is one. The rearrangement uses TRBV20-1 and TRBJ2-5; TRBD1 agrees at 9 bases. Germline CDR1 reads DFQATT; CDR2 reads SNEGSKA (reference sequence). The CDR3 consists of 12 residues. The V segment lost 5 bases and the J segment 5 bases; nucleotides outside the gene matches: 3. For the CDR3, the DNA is TGCAGTGCTCCGGACAGGGGTGAGACCCAGTACTTC. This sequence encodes CSAPDRGETQYF.

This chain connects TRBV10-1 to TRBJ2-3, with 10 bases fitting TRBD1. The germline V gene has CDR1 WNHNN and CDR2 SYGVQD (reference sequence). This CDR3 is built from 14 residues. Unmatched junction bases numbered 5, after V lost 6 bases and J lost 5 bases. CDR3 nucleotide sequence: TGCGCCAGCAGCGCCGGGACAGGGGAAGATACGCAGTATTTT. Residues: CASSAGTGEDTQYF.

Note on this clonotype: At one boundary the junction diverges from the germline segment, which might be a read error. CDR3: CASSLQGFRNEQYF. The CDR3 DNA reads as TGCGCCAGCAGCCTACAGGGGTTCCGGAACGAGCAGTACTTC. V gene TRBV7-9 combines with J gene TRBJ2-7, with 7 nucleotides matching TRBD1. The CDR3 sequence is 14 residues long. Germline CDR1 reads SEHNR; CDR2 reads FQNEAQ (reference sequence).

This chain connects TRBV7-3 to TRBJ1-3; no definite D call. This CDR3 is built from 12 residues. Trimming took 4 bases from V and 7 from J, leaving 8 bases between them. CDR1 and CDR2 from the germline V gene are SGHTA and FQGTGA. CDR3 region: CASSSTWNTIYF. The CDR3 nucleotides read TGTGCCAGCAGCTCGACCTGGAACACCATATATTTT. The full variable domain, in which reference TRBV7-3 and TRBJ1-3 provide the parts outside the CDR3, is GAGVSQTPSNKVTEKGKYVELRCDPISGHTALYWYRQSLGQGPEFLIYFQGTGAADDSGLPNDRFFAVRPEGSVSTLKIQRTERGDSAVYLCASSSTWNTIYFGEGSWLTVV.

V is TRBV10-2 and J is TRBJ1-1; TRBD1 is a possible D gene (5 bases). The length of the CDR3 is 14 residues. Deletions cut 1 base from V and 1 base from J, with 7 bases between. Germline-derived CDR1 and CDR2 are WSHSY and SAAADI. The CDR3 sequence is CASSEYGGNTEAFF. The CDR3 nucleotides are TGCGCCAGCAGTGAGTATGGGGGGAACACTGAAGCTTTCTTT.

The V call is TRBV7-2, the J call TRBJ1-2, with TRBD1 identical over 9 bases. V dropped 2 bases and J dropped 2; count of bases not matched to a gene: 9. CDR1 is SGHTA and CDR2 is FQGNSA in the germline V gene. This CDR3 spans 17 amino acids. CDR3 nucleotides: TGTGCCAGCAGCTTATTCACCGGGACAGGGTGGAACTATGGCTACACCTTC. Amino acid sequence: CASSLFTGTGWNYGYTF. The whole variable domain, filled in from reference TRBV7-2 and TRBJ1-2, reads GAGVSQSPSNKVTEKGKDVELRCDPISGHTALYWYRQSLGQGLEFLIYFQGNSAPDKSGLPSDRFSAERTGGSVSTLTIQRTQQEDSAVYLCASSLFTGTGWNYGYTFGSGTRLTVV.

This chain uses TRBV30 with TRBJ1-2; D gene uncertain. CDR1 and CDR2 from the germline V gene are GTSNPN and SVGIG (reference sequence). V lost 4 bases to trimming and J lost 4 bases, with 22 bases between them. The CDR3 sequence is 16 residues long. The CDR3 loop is CAWNSPRTGPSYGYTF. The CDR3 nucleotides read TGTGCCTGGAACTCACCTCGGACGGGTCCGAGCTATGGCTACACCTTC.

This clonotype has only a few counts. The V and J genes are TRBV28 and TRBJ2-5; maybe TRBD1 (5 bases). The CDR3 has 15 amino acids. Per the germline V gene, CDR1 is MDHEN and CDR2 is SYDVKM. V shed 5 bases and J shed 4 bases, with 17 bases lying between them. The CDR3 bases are TGTGCCAGCAGTCCGGTCGGGCAGGGTATAGAGACCCAGTACTTC. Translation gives CASSPVGQGIETQYF.

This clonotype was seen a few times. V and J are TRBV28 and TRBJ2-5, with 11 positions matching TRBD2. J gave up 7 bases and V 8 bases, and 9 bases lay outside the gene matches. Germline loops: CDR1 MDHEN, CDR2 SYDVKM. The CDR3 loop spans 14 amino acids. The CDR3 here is CASGGLAGGGTQYF. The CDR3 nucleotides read TGTGCCAGCGGAGGACTAGCGGGTGGGGGGACCCAGTACTTC.

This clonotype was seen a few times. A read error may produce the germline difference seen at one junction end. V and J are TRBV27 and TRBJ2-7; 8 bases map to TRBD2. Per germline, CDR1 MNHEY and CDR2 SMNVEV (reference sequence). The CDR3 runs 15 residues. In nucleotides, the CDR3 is TGTGCCAGCAGTTTAAGCGGGGGCGACTCCTACAAGCAGTACTTC. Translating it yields CASSLSGGDSYKQYF.

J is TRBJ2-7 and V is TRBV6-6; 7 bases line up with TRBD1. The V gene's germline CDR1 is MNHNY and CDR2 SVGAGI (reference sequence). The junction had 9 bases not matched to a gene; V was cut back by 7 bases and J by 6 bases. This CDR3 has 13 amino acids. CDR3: CASTPQGTGEQYF. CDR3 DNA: TGTGCCAGCACCCCACAGGGGACGGGCGAGCAGTACTTC.

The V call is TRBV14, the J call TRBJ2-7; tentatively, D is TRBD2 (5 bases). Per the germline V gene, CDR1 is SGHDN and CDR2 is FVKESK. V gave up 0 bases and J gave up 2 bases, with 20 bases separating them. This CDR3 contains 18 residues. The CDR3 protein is CASSQDISVEGLTYEQYF. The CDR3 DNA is TGTGCCAGCAGCCAAGATATTTCAGTCGAGGGCTTGACCTACGAGCAGTACTTC.

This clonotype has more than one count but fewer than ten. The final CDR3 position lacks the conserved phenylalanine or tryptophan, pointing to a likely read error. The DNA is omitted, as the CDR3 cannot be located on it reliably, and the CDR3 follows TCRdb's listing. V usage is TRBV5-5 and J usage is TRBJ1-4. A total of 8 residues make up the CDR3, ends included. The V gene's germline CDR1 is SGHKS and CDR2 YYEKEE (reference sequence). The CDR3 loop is CASSLEGG.

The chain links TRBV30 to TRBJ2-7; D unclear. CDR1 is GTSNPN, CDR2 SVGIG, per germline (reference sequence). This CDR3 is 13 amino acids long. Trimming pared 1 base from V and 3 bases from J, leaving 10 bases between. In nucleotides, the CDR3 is TGTGCCTGGAGTGGGCATGACCGCTACGAGCAGTACTTC. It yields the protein CAWSGHDRYEQYF. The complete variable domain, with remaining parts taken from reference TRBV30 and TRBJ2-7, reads SQTIHQWPATLVQPVGSPLSLECTVEGTSNPNLYWYRQAAGRGLQLLFYSVGIGQISSEVPQNLSASRPQDRQFILSSKKLLLSDSGFYLCAWSGHDRYEQYFGPGTRLTVT.

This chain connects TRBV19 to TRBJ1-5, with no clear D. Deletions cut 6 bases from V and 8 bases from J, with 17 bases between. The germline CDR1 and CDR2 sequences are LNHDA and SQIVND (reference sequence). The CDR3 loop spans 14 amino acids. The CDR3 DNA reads TGTGCCAGTAGCGGGAGAGCGGCCGGGGAGCCCCAGCATTTT. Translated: CASSGRAAGEPQHF.

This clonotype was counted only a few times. CDR3 sequence: CASSLAGLESNEQYF. The CDR3 region has the DNA TGTGCCAGCAGCTTAGCGGGGCTAGAGTCTAACGAGCAGTACTTC. The chain carries TRBV7-9 and TRBJ2-7; D perhaps matches TRBD1 (5 bases). V shed 0 bases and J shed 5 bases, with 14 bases lying between them. The CDR3 is made up of 15 amino acids. The germline CDR1 and CDR2 sequences are SEHNR and FQNEAQ (reference sequence).

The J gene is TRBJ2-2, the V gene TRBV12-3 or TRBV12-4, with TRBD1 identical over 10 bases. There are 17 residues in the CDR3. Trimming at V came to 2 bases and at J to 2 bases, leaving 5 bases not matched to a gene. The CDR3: CASSLWDRGQNTGELFF. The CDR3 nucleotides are TGTGCCAGCAGTTTATGGGACAGGGGTCAAAACACCGGGGAGCTGTTTTTT.

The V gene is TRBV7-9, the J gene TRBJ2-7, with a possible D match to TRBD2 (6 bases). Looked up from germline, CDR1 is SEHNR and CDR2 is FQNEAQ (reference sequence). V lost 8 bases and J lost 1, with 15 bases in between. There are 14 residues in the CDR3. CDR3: CASSYPGVSYEQYF. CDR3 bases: TGTGCCAGCTCATACCCGGGGGTTTCCTACGAGCAGTACTTC. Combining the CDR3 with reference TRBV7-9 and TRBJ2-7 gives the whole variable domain DTGVSQNPRHKITKRGQNVTFRCDPISEHNRLYWYRQTLGQGPEFLTYFQNEAQLEKSRLLSDRFSAERPKGSFSTLEIQRTEQGDSAMYLCASSYPGVSYEQYFGPGTRLTVT.

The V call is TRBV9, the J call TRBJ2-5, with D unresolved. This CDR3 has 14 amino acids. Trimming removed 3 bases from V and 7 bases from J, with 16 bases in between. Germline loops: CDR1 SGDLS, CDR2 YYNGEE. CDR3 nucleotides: TGTGCCAGCAGCGGTCCTCTCCTATCCGGGACCCAGTACTTC. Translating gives CASSGPLLSGTQYF.

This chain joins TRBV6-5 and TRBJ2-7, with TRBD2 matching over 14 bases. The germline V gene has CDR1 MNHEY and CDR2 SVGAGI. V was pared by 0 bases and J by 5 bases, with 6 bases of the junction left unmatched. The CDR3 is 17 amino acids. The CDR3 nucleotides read TGTGCCAGCAGTTACTCGTTCCCGGGACTAGCGGGAGACGAGCAGTACTTC. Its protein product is CASSYSFPGLAGDEQYF.

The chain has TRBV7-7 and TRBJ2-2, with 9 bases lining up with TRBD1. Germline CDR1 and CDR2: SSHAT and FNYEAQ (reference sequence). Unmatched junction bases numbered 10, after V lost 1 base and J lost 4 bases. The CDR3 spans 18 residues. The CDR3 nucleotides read TGTGCCAGCAGCTTAGACATAACAGGGGGCTCGGTCACCGGGGAGCTGTTTTTT. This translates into CASSLDITGGSVTGELFF.

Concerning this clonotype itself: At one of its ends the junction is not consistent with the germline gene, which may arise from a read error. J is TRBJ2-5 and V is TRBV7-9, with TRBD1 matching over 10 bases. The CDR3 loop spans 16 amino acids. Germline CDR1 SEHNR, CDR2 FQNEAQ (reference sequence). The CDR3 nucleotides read TGTGCCAGCAGCTTAGGGCGGACAGGGGGAGAAGAGGCCCAGTACTTC. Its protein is CASSLGRTGGEEAQYF.

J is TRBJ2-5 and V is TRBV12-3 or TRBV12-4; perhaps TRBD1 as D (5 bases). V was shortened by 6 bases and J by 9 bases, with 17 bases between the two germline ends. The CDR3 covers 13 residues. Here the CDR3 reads CASSLGADQPQYF. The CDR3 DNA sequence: TGTGCCAGCAGCCTAGGGGCGGATCAGCCCCAGTACTTC.

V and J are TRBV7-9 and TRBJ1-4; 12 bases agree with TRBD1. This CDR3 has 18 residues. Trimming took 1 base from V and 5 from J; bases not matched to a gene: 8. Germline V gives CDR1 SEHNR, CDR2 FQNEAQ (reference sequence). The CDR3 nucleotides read TGTGCCAGCAGCTTAGTCACCGGGACAGGGGGCTTGAATGAAAAACTGTTTTTT. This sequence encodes CASSLVTGTGGLNEKLFF. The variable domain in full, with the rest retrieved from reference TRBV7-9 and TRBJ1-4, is DTGVSQNPRHKITKRGQNVTFRCDPISEHNRLYWYRQTLGQGPEFLTYFQNEAQLEKSRLLSDRFSAERPKGSFSTLEIQRTEQGDSAMYLCASSLVTGTGGLNEKLFFGSGTQLSVL.

This CDR3 reads CASSQDYSKLNEKLFF. CDR3 nucleotide sequence: TGCGCCAGCAGCCAGGACTACAGCAAACTGAATGAAAAACTGTTTTTT. The rearrangement uses TRBV4-1 and TRBJ1-4; no clear D gene. The germline V gene encodes CDR1 MGHRA and CDR2 YSYEKL. The CDR3 covers 16 residues. V shed 3 bases and J shed 5 bases, with 16 bases lying between them.

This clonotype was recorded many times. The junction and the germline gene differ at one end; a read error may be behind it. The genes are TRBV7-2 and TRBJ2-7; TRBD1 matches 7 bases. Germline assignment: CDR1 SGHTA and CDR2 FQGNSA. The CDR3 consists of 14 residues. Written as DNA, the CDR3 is TGCGCCAGCAGCTCTCCGGGACAGTCCTACGAGCAGTACTTC. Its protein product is CASSSPGQSYEQYF.

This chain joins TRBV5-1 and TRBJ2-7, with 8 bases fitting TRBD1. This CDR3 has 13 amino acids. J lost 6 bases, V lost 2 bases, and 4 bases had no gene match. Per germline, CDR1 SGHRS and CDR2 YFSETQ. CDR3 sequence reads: CASSFETGVEQYF. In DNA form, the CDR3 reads TGCGCCAGCAGCTTTGAGACAGGGGTCGAGCAGTACTTC.

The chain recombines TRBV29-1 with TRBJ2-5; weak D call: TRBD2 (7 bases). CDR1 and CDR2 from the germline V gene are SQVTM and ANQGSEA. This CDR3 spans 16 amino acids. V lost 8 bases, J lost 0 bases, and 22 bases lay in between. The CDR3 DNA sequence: TGCAGCTCCTCGAGGACAGCGGGGAGACACCAAGAGACCCAGTACTTC. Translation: CSSSRTAGRHQETQYF. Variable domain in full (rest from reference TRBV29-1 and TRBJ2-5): SAVISQKPSRDICQRGTSLTIQCQVDSQVTMMFWYRQQPGQSLTLIATANQGSEATYESGFVIDKFPISRPNLTFSTLTVSNMSPEDSSIYLCSSSRTAGRHQETQYFGPGTRLLVL.